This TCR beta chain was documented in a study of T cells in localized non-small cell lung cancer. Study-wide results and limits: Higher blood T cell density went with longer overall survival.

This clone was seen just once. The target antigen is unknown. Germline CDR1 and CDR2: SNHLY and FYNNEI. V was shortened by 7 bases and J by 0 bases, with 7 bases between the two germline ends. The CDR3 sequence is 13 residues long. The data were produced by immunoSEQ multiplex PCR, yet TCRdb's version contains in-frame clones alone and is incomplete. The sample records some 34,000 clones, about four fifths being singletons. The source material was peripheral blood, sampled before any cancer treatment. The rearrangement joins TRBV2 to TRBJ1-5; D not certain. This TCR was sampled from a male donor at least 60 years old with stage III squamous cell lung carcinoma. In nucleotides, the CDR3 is TGTGCCAGCAAGGATGATAGCAATCAGCCCCAGCATTTT. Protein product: CASKDDSNQPQHF.